This T cell receptor (beta chain) was sequenced during a study of blood T cell repertoires in COVID-19. The data were produced by immunoSEQ multiplex PCR, yet TCRdb's version contains in-frame clones alone and is incomplete. The table includes 70,000 to 95,000 clones, about 85% detected once. The ends were cut back, 3 bases at V and 0 bases at J, with 12 bases in the middle. Germline-derived CDR1 and CDR2 are DFQATT and SNEGSKA (reference sequence). CDR3 size: 15 residues. This clone rates as medium-sized (0.01 to 0.1%). The sequence was obtained from a woman aged 70-85 years with active or convalescent COVID-19. This chain uses TRBV20-1 with TRBJ2-1, with D uncertain. Sequencing was carried out using peripheral blood. CDR3 loop: CSASEAEYSYNEQFF. Here the CDR3 DNA reads TGCAGTGCTAGTGAGGCGGAGTACTCCTACAATGAGCAGTTCTTC.